This is a list of T cell receptor beta chains from one sample in a study of T cells in localized non-small cell lung cancer. Method: immunoSEQ multiplex PCR; TCRdb's copy keeps in-frame clones and lacks some. Among roughly 48,000 clones listed, around three quarters were seen once. The sequences come from PBMCs, collected before any cancer treatment. The receptors shown here come from a woman aged 35 to 69 with stage II lung adenocarcinoma. Both conserved end residues are part of each CDR3. The order of the fields is J gene, V gene, clone size, D gene, CDR3 DNA, CDR3 protein. D genes are given only for firm matches. Clone size is given for some rows only: seen once, a few or many times, or a class if the clone is expanded.

j_call: TRBJ1-5; v_call: TRBV30; clone_size: .; d_call: .; cdr3_nt: TGTGCCTGGGCGGGGGGGCCCAATCAGCCCCAGCATTTT; cdr3_aa: CAWAGGPNQPQHF
j_call: TRBJ2-1; v_call: TRBV28; clone_size: .; d_call: .; cdr3_nt: TGTGCCAGCAGTTTTTCGGCAGGCCCATACAATGAGCAGTTCTTC; cdr3_aa: CASSFSAGPYNEQFF
j_call: TRBJ2-1; v_call: TRBV5-4; clone_size: .; d_call: TRBD1; cdr3_nt: TGTGCCAGCAGCTTGAGTACTAGGACAGGCTCCTACAATGAGCAGTTCTTC; cdr3_aa: CASSLSTRTGSYNEQFF
j_call: TRBJ1-5; v_call: TRBV7-9; clone_size: .; d_call: .; cdr3_nt: TGTGCCAGCAGCTTAGAGGGGCAGGGAGGTGGTCACCAGCCCCAGCATTTT; cdr3_aa: CASSLEGQGGGHQPQHF
j_call: TRBJ2-2; v_call: TRBV5-1; clone_size: few; d_call: .; cdr3_nt: TGCGCCAGCAGTTGGAAGGATCTCACCGGGGAGCTGTTTTTT; cdr3_aa: CASSWKDLTGELFF
j_call: TRBJ2-7; v_call: TRBV30; clone_size: .; d_call: .; cdr3_nt: TGTGCCTGGTCTCATGGGGGCTACGAGCAGTACTTC; cdr3_aa: CAWSHGGYEQYF
j_call: TRBJ2-3; v_call: TRBV7-9; clone_size: .; d_call: .; cdr3_nt: TGTGCCAGCAGCCCTGGACTGGGGCTAGATACGCAGTATTTT; cdr3_aa: CASSPGLGLDTQYF
j_call: TRBJ2-1; v_call: TRBV7-2; clone_size: .; d_call: TRBD1; cdr3_nt: TGTGCCAGCAGCTCGGACAGGGGGAATGAGCAGTTCTTC; cdr3_aa: CASSSDRGNEQFF
j_call: TRBJ1-1; v_call: TRBV6-5; clone_size: .; d_call: TRBD1; cdr3_nt: TGTGCCAGCATACAGGGGGCGTTGAGCACTGAAGCTTTCTTT; cdr3_aa: CASIQGALSTEAFF
j_call: TRBJ2-7; v_call: TRBV2; clone_size: .; d_call: .; cdr3_nt: TGTGCCAGCAGCAGACAGAAGAGCTCCTACGAGCAGTACTTC; cdr3_aa: CASSRQKSSYEQYF
j_call: TRBJ1-1; v_call: TRBV18; clone_size: .; d_call: .; cdr3_nt: TGTGCCAGCTCACCACGAGGGGATCGCGACACTGAAGCTTTCTTT; cdr3_aa: CASSPRGDRDTEAFF
j_call: TRBJ2-5; v_call: TRBV28; clone_size: .; d_call: .; cdr3_nt: TGTGCCAGCAGTTTCGGGCAGGACGGGACCCAGTACTTC; cdr3_aa: CASSFGQDGTQYF
j_call: TRBJ1-3; v_call: TRBV9; clone_size: .; d_call: .; cdr3_nt: TGTGCCAGCAGCGTAGAGAGGTGGGGACAACCGCCTGTTGGAAACACCATATATTTT; cdr3_aa: CASSVERWGQPPVGNTIYF
j_call: TRBJ2-2; v_call: TRBV5-6; clone_size: .; d_call: TRBD1; cdr3_nt: TGTGCCAGCAGATACCGGGACAGGGGCACCGGGGAGCTGTTTTTT; cdr3_aa: CASRYRDRGTGELFF
j_call: TRBJ2-5; v_call: TRBV9; clone_size: .; d_call: TRBD1; cdr3_nt: TGTGCCAGCAGCAACCGGGACAGGGTTGTAGAGACCCAGTACTTC; cdr3_aa: CASSNRDRVVETQYF
j_call: TRBJ2-3; v_call: TRBV16; clone_size: .; d_call: .; cdr3_nt: TGTGCCAGCAGCCGCCGGGGGCCCACAGATACGCAGTATTTT; cdr3_aa: CASSRRGPTDTQYF
j_call: TRBJ1-6; v_call: TRBV9; clone_size: .; d_call: .; cdr3_nt: TGTGCCAGCAGCGCTCCCAGCGGTTCCTCCGTTAATTCACCCCTCCACTTT; cdr3_aa: CASSAPSGSSVNSPLHF
j_call: TRBJ1-4; v_call: TRBV10-3; clone_size: .; d_call: .; cdr3_nt: TGTGCCATCAGTGAGTCGAGTGAAAAACTGTTTTTT; cdr3_aa: CAISESSEKLFF
j_call: TRBJ2-7; v_call: TRBV19; clone_size: .; d_call: TRBD2; cdr3_nt: TGTGCCAGTAGTGGGGTGGGACTAGCAGACTACGAGCAGTACTTC; cdr3_aa: CASSGVGLADYEQYF
j_call: TRBJ2-5; v_call: TRBV7-2; clone_size: .; d_call: TRBD2; cdr3_nt: TGTGCCAGCAGCTCGGGGCTAGCGGGGGGCCAAGAGACCCAGTACTTC; cdr3_aa: CASSSGLAGGQETQYF
j_call: TRBJ1-2; v_call: TRBV18; clone_size: .; d_call: .; cdr3_nt: TGTGCCAGCTCACCGGCACAGGGAATGAGTGGCTACACCTTC; cdr3_aa: CASSPAQGMSGYTF
j_call: TRBJ1-1; v_call: TRBV11-2; clone_size: .; d_call: .; cdr3_nt: TGTGCCAGCAGCTTTAGGAACACTGAAGCTTTCTTT; cdr3_aa: CASSFRNTEAFF
j_call: TRBJ2-7; v_call: TRBV7-9; clone_size: .; d_call: .; cdr3_nt: TGTGCCAGCAGCCCCAGCCTTGGGCCCTACGAGCAGTACTTC; cdr3_aa: CASSPSLGPYEQYF
j_call: TRBJ2-2; v_call: TRBV19; clone_size: .; d_call: .; cdr3_nt: TGTGCCAGTAGTATAATCCCGGTCGTCACCGGGGAGCTGTTTTTT; cdr3_aa: CASSIIPVVTGELFF
j_call: TRBJ1-6; v_call: TRBV6-5; clone_size: .; d_call: .; cdr3_nt: TGTGCCAGCAGTTACTCGAACGATTCACCCCTCCACTTT; cdr3_aa: CASSYSNDSPLHF
j_call: TRBJ1-2; v_call: TRBV7-9; clone_size: few; d_call: .; cdr3_nt: TGTGCCAGCAGCTTAGGGACGGTAAACTATGGCTACACCTTC; cdr3_aa: CASSLGTVNYGYTF
j_call: TRBJ1-5; v_call: TRBV19; clone_size: .; d_call: .; cdr3_nt: TGTGCCAGTAGTAGCCGAGGAGGCAGCGGTCAGCCCCAGCATTTT; cdr3_aa: CASSSRGGSGQPQHF
j_call: TRBJ1-1; v_call: TRBV28; clone_size: few; d_call: .; cdr3_nt: TGTGCCAGCAGTCTATTGAACACTGAAGCTTTCTTT; cdr3_aa: CASSLLNTEAFF
j_call: TRBJ1-2; v_call: TRBV19; clone_size: once; d_call: .; cdr3_nt: TGTGCCAGTAGTCCGCTGGGGACGTCCCAACCCTTCCCCTACACCTTC; cdr3_aa: CASSPLGTSQPFPYTF
j_call: TRBJ2-1; v_call: TRBV6-1; clone_size: .; d_call: .; cdr3_nt: TGTGCCAGCACTGATCTGCCCGGTGAGCAGTTCTTC; cdr3_aa: CASTDLPGEQFF
j_call: TRBJ1-2; v_call: TRBV2; clone_size: medium-sized; d_call: .; cdr3_nt: TGTGCCAGCAGTGCGAACGGTGCTAACTATGGCTACACCTTC; cdr3_aa: CASSANGANYGYTF
j_call: TRBJ1-4; v_call: TRBV27; clone_size: .; d_call: TRBD1; cdr3_nt: TGTGCCAGCAGAACAGGGGGCACTAATGAAAAACTGTTTTTT; cdr3_aa: CASRTGGTNEKLFF
j_call: TRBJ1-6; v_call: TRBV13; clone_size: .; d_call: TRBD1; cdr3_nt: TGTGCCAGCAGCTTCGGACAGGGACGAAGCTCACCCCTCCACTTT; cdr3_aa: CASSFGQGRSSPLHF
j_call: TRBJ1-1; v_call: TRBV29-1; clone_size: .; d_call: .; cdr3_nt: TGCAGCGTTGAAAATGCGGGGATGTGGACACAAGCTTTCTTT; cdr3_aa: CSVENAGMWTQAFF
j_call: TRBJ2-5; v_call: TRBV7-2; clone_size: .; d_call: TRBD1; cdr3_nt: TGTGCCAGCAGCTGGTACCGGGACAGTAAAGAGACCCAGTACTTC; cdr3_aa: CASSWYRDSKETQYF
j_call: TRBJ2-1; v_call: TRBV6-6; clone_size: .; d_call: .; cdr3_nt: TGTGCCAGCAGTTACCACGATGAGCAGTTCTTC; cdr3_aa: CASSYHDEQFF
j_call: TRBJ1-1; v_call: TRBV10-3; clone_size: .; d_call: TRBD1; cdr3_nt: TGTGCCATCAGGACAGGGGTGGAAGCTGAAGCTTTCTTT; cdr3_aa: CAIRTGVEAEAFF
j_call: TRBJ2-1; v_call: TRBV27; clone_size: .; d_call: .; cdr3_nt: TGTGCCAGCAGTTTAGCGGGGAATGAGCAGTTCTTC; cdr3_aa: CASSLAGNEQFF
j_call: TRBJ1-1; v_call: TRBV7-2; clone_size: .; d_call: .; cdr3_nt: TGTGCCAGCAGCATCTCCGGGGTCTGGGGAAACACTGAAGCTTTCTTT; cdr3_aa: CASSISGVWGNTEAFF
j_call: TRBJ1-1; v_call: TRBV14; clone_size: few; d_call: TRBD1; cdr3_nt: TGTGCCAGCGGGGGACAGACGAACACTGAAGCTTTCTTT; cdr3_aa: CASGGQTNTEAFF
j_call: TRBJ2-1; v_call: TRBV7-8; clone_size: few; d_call: TRBD1; cdr3_nt: TGTGCCAGCACTCCCGTTGGGACAGGGGCTTACAATGAGCAGTTCTTC; cdr3_aa: CASTPVGTGAYNEQFF
j_call: TRBJ1-4; v_call: TRBV2; clone_size: .; d_call: .; cdr3_nt: TGTGCCAGCAGTCCAGGGAGTTTTGAAAAACTGTTTTTT; cdr3_aa: CASSPGSFEKLFF
j_call: TRBJ2-1; v_call: TRBV9; clone_size: .; d_call: TRBD1; cdr3_nt: TGTGCCAGCAGCGTAGCGGGACAGGGGTCTCCCTACAATGAGCAGTTCTTC; cdr3_aa: CASSVAGQGSPYNEQFF
j_call: TRBJ2-7; v_call: TRBV6-5; clone_size: once; d_call: TRBD2; cdr3_nt: TGTGCCAGCAATAGCGGGTCCTACGAGCAGTACTTC; cdr3_aa: CASNSGSYEQYF
j_call: TRBJ1-5; v_call: TRBV6-6; clone_size: .; d_call: .; cdr3_nt: TGTGCCAGCAGCCCTTCCCGGGGCAATCAGCCCCAGCATTTT; cdr3_aa: CASSPSRGNQPQHF
j_call: TRBJ1-2; v_call: TRBV28; clone_size: .; d_call: TRBD1; cdr3_nt: TGTGCCAGCAGTTCTATCGGACAGGGGGTAATCGGCTACACCTTC; cdr3_aa: CASSSIGQGVIGYTF
j_call: TRBJ1-2; v_call: TRBV6-1; clone_size: .; d_call: .; cdr3_nt: TGTGCCAGCAGTGAGCCTGGTAAACCGGGAGCCTATGGCTACACCTTC; cdr3_aa: CASSEPGKPGAYGYTF
j_call: TRBJ2-7; v_call: TRBV5-4; clone_size: .; d_call: TRBD1; cdr3_nt: TGTGCCAGCAGAACACCGGGACAGCTGGTCGAGCAGTACTTC; cdr3_aa: CASRTPGQLVEQYF
j_call: TRBJ2-5; v_call: TRBV30; clone_size: .; d_call: .; cdr3_nt: TGTGCCTGGAGTTCTTCACTCGCCGGCACGAACATAGAGACCCAGTACTTC; cdr3_aa: CAWSSSLAGTNIETQYF
j_call: TRBJ2-7; v_call: TRBV19; clone_size: .; d_call: .; cdr3_nt: TGTGCCAGTAGTATGGGTCGGGCGGGCAGGGGCGATGACGAGCAGTACTTC; cdr3_aa: CASSMGRAGRGDDEQYF
j_call: TRBJ1-2; v_call: TRBV19; clone_size: .; d_call: .; cdr3_nt: TGTGCCAGTAGTTTCGGGGGCTATGGCTACACCTTC; cdr3_aa: CASSFGGYGYTF
j_call: TRBJ1-5; v_call: TRBV18; clone_size: .; d_call: .; cdr3_nt: TGTGCCAGCTCACCCTTGGAGGGTAATCAGCCCCAGCATTTT; cdr3_aa: CASSPLEGNQPQHF
j_call: TRBJ1-5; v_call: TRBV30; clone_size: .; d_call: .; cdr3_nt: TGTGCCTGGAGATCCTCTAGCAATCAGCCCCAGCATTTT; cdr3_aa: CAWRSSSNQPQHF
j_call: TRBJ1-1; v_call: TRBV7-3; clone_size: .; d_call: .; cdr3_nt: TGTGCCAGCAGCTTACGAGGGGATGGCGGGTTGGCTTTCTTT; cdr3_aa: CASSLRGDGGLAFF
j_call: TRBJ1-3; v_call: TRBV7-9; clone_size: .; d_call: .; cdr3_nt: TGTGCCAGCAGCTTGGGGAACTCTGGAAACACCATATATTTT; cdr3_aa: CASSLGNSGNTIYF
j_call: TRBJ2-5; v_call: TRBV5-6; clone_size: .; d_call: TRBD2; cdr3_nt: TGTGCCAGCAGCTTGGCCCCAGGAGCGGGGGCCAACCAAGAGACCCAGTACTTC; cdr3_aa: CASSLAPGAGANQETQYF
j_call: TRBJ2-2; v_call: TRBV6-5; clone_size: .; d_call: .; cdr3_nt: TGTGCCAGCAGAAAGGGCACGGACACCGGGGAGCTGTTTTTT; cdr3_aa: CASRKGTDTGELFF
j_call: TRBJ1-5; v_call: TRBV10-3; clone_size: few; d_call: .; cdr3_nt: TGTGCCATCAGTGAGAACGAGGGGGTTCAGCCCCAGCATTTT; cdr3_aa: CAISENEGVQPQHF
j_call: TRBJ2-3; v_call: TRBV27; clone_size: .; d_call: TRBD2; cdr3_nt: TGTGCCAGCTGGGGGATCCGACTAGCGGGGTCCCCTAGCACAGATACGCAGTATTTT; cdr3_aa: CASWGIRLAGSPSTDTQYF
j_call: TRBJ2-7; v_call: TRBV2; clone_size: .; d_call: .; cdr3_nt: TGTGCCAGCAGTCCCTCCTACGAGCAGTACTTC; cdr3_aa: CASSPSYEQYF